The rows below give T cell receptor beta chains drawn from one sample of a study of T cell responses to AZD1222 COVID-19 vaccine. Assay: immunoSEQ multiplex PCR; the TCRdb copy retains only in-frame clones and omits some. The sample includes some 130,000 clones, about 93% of them seen just once. The sequences come from peripheral blood, collected on day 0 of AZD1222 vaccination. All receptors come from an adult in good health. The CDR3 runs from the conserved cysteine through the conserved F or W. Fields, in order: V gene, J gene, clone size, D gene, CDR3 protein, CDR3 DNA. D genes are given only for firm matches. Part of the rows lack a size; the others show once, few, many or a class for expanded clones.

v_call: TRBV4-2
j_call: TRBJ2-5
clone_size: -
d_call: -
cdr3_aa: CASSQDTGALQGETQYF
cdr3_nt: TGTGCCAGCAGCCAAGATACGGGGGCCTTACAGGGGGAGACCCAGTACTTC

v_call: TRBV28
j_call: TRBJ1-2
clone_size: -
d_call: -
cdr3_aa: CASSLVGDGYTF
cdr3_nt: TGTGCCAGCAGTTTAGTCGGGGATGGCTACACCTTC

v_call: TRBV20-1
j_call: TRBJ2-3
clone_size: -
d_call: TRBD2
cdr3_aa: CSADQRGVQYF
cdr3_nt: TGCAGTGCTGATCAGCGGGGGGTGCAGTATTTT

v_call: TRBV6-6
j_call: TRBJ2-7
clone_size: -
d_call: -
cdr3_aa: CASSPGTYEQYF
cdr3_nt: TGTGCCAGCAGTCCAGGGACCTACGAGCAGTACTTC

v_call: TRBV5-4
j_call: TRBJ1-1
clone_size: -
d_call: -
cdr3_aa: CASSLGGEAFF
cdr3_nt: TGTGCCAGCAGCTTAGGCGGGGAAGCTTTCTTT

v_call: TRBV9
j_call: TRBJ1-2
clone_size: -
d_call: TRBD1
cdr3_aa: CASSLQGGSNYGYTF
cdr3_nt: TGTGCCAGCAGCCTTCAGGGGGGCTCTAACTATGGCTACACCTTC

v_call: TRBV18
j_call: TRBJ2-6
clone_size: -
d_call: -
cdr3_aa: CASSPPASGANVLTF
cdr3_nt: TGTGCCAGCTCACCACCGGCTTCTGGGGCCAACGTCCTGACTTTC

v_call: TRBV27
j_call: TRBJ2-3
clone_size: -
d_call: -
cdr3_aa: CASSLQGGTQYF
cdr3_nt: TGTGCCAGCAGTCTGCAGGGGGGGACGCAGTATTTT

v_call: TRBV24-1
j_call: TRBJ1-2
clone_size: -
d_call: TRBD1
cdr3_aa: CATSDSTGQPRPGGYTF
cdr3_nt: TGTGCCACCAGTGATTCCACGGGACAGCCTCGTCCAGGTGGCTACACCTTC

v_call: TRBV6-1
j_call: TRBJ1-4
clone_size: -
d_call: -
cdr3_aa: CASSETGTFEKLFF
cdr3_nt: TGTGCCAGCAGTGAAACCGGGACATTCGAAAAACTGTTTTTT

v_call: TRBV15
j_call: TRBJ1-3
clone_size: once
d_call: TRBD1
cdr3_aa: CATSRGPLGQGGAGNTIYF
cdr3_nt: TGTGCCACCAGCAGAGGTCCCCTGGGACAGGGGGGCGCTGGAAACACCATATATTTT

v_call: TRBV5-1
j_call: TRBJ2-1
clone_size: -
d_call: -
cdr3_aa: CASSLGRLGEQFF
cdr3_nt: TGCGCCAGCAGCTTGGGCCGGCTGGGTGAGCAGTTCTTC

v_call: TRBV30
j_call: TRBJ2-5
clone_size: -
d_call: -
cdr3_aa: CAWSGTAQETQYF
cdr3_nt: TGTGCCTGGAGTGGGACGGCCCAAGAGACCCAGTACTTC

v_call: TRBV7-9
j_call: TRBJ1-1
clone_size: -
d_call: -
cdr3_aa: CASSFATEAFF
cdr3_nt: TGTGCCAGCAGCTTTGCCACTGAAGCTTTCTTT

v_call: TRBV5-1
j_call: TRBJ1-6
clone_size: -
d_call: TRBD1
cdr3_aa: CASSLGSTGGAESPLHF
cdr3_nt: TGCGCCAGCAGCTTGGGAAGTACAGGGGGCGCGGAATCACCCCTCCACTTT

v_call: TRBV21-1
j_call: TRBJ1-2
clone_size: -
d_call: -
cdr3_aa: CASSNTRNAGEDYGYTF
cdr3_nt: TGTGCCAGCAGCAATACCCGCAACGCAGGGGAGGACTATGGCTACACCTTC

v_call: TRBV20-1
j_call: TRBJ2-7
clone_size: -
d_call: TRBD1
cdr3_aa: CSASDRGNYEQYF
cdr3_nt: TGCAGTGCTAGTGACAGGGGGAATTACGAGCAGTACTTC

v_call: TRBV27
j_call: TRBJ1-1
clone_size: -
d_call: -
cdr3_aa: CASSFGEKNTEAFF
cdr3_nt: TGTGCCAGCAGTTTCGGGGAAAAGAACACTGAAGCTTTCTTT

v_call: TRBV2
j_call: TRBJ1-2
clone_size: once
d_call: -
cdr3_aa: CASSEGRQGSGGYTF
cdr3_nt: TGTGCCAGCAGTGAAGGGCGCCAGGGCTCTGGTGGCTACACCTTC

v_call: TRBV5-6
j_call: TRBJ1-2
clone_size: -
d_call: TRBD1
cdr3_aa: CASSLQGAYYGYTF
cdr3_nt: TGTGCCAGCAGCTTGCAGGGGGCTTACTATGGCTACACCTTC

v_call: TRBV6-4
j_call: TRBJ2-1
clone_size: once
d_call: TRBD2
cdr3_aa: CASSPTGGVVNEQFF
cdr3_nt: TGTGCCAGCAGCCCTACGGGGGGGGTGGTAAATGAGCAGTTCTTC

v_call: TRBV7-9
j_call: TRBJ1-2
clone_size: -
d_call: -
cdr3_aa: CASSFREDGYTF
cdr3_nt: TGTGCCAGCAGCTTCAGGGAAGATGGCTACACCTTC

v_call: TRBV13
j_call: TRBJ1-2
clone_size: -
d_call: -
cdr3_aa: CASSSQGLLGSYTF
cdr3_nt: TGTGCCAGCAGCTCCCAGGGGTTACTCGGCAGCTACACCTTC